These T cell receptor beta chains were read from a single sample in a study of blood T cell repertoires in COVID-19. Libraries were prepared by immunoSEQ multiplex PCR; TCRdb keeps only in-frame clonotypes and omits some of them. The sample lists about 240,000 clones; approximately 78% were seen once. The sample consisted of peripheral blood. Receptors originate from a woman younger than 30 with acute or convalescent COVID-19. Each CDR3 is given with its conserved first and last residue.

TRBJ1-1	TRBV3-1/TRBV3-2	CASRPWGGANTEAFF
TRBJ2-2	TRBV6-5	CASNREGRGTGELFF
TRBJ2-7	TRBV4-2	CASSHEREAPYEQYF
TRBJ2-3	TRBV9	CASSEGTTSTDTQYF
TRBJ2-3	TRBV6-5	CASSLRTSGSTDTQYF
TRBJ2-1	TRBV19	CASSIFGGGPQGDEQFF
TRBJ1-1	TRBV19	CASSRGDWNTEAFF
TRBJ2-1	TRBV5-1	CASSSEGRQKQFF
TRBJ1-2	TRBV5-1	CASSPAGGGANYGYTF
TRBJ2-7	TRBV5-1	CASSSGGTNYEQYF
TRBJ1-4	TRBV7-9	CASSPRTGRGEKLFF
TRBJ1-4	TRBV2	CASTWTGDEKLFF
TRBJ2-7	TRBV5-1	CASSLEGLPYEQYF
TRBJ1-2	TRBV29-1	CSTRQTYYGYTF
TRBJ1-2	TRBV5-1	CASSKQHNYGYTF
TRBJ2-1	TRBV10-1	CASSESAGYTSHEQFF
TRBJ2-5	TRBV7-9	CASSLGVGVETQYF
TRBJ1-1	TRBV6-4	CASSVMGGDTEAFF
TRBJ2-3	TRBV7-2	CASSRYLAGGPDTQYF
TRBJ2-2	TRBV24-1	CATSDSSGAQTGELFF
TRBJ1-2	TRBV19	CASFALGDRGNNYGYTF
TRBJ1-4	TRBV19	CASSTQAYEKLFF
TRBJ2-5	TRBV6-5	CASSYRGRPETQYF
TRBJ2-7	TRBV9	CASSGAASSGSYEQYF
TRBJ1-3	TRBV9	CASSVGWGNSGNTIYF
TRBJ2-1	TRBV21-1	CASSKGTGGRALDNEQFF
TRBJ2-5	TRBV9	CASSANQETQYF
TRBJ2-2	TRBV5-4	CASSAGTSVSNTGELFF
TRBJ2-1	TRBV4-3	CASSLTVQAYNEQFF
TRBJ2-2	TRBV9	CASTNAGGFSGELFF
TRBJ2-7	TRBV2	CASSELVNSQDEQYF
TRBJ2-1	TRBV7-2	CASSPTSVYNEQFF
TRBJ1-4	TRBV6-2/TRBV6-3	CASSPGTTDAKLFF
TRBJ2-7	TRBV11-2	CASSFKPGTSGTRF
TRBJ1-2	TRBV2	CASPQGGYGYTF
TRBJ2-6	TRBV6-5	CASTGGPGANVLTF
TRBJ1-3	TRBV9	CASSVDPGTPHPDTIYF
TRBJ2-4	TRBV19	CASSIRGQGLNIQYF
TRBJ2-3	TRBV2	CASSERSGAGPGTDTQYF
TRBJ1-1	TRBV10-2	CASRAPNTEAFF
TRBJ2-1	TRBV4-1	CASSQGLRGDEQFF
TRBJ1-1	TRBV5-1	CASSGDTLNTEAFF
TRBJ2-3	TRBV5-4	CASSLRLAGATDTQYF
TRBJ2-7	TRBV23-1	CASSTGTSSYEQYF
TRBJ2-7	TRBV19	CASSIKGGQGYEQYF
TRBJ2-4	TRBV19	CASCDTGTGDIQYF